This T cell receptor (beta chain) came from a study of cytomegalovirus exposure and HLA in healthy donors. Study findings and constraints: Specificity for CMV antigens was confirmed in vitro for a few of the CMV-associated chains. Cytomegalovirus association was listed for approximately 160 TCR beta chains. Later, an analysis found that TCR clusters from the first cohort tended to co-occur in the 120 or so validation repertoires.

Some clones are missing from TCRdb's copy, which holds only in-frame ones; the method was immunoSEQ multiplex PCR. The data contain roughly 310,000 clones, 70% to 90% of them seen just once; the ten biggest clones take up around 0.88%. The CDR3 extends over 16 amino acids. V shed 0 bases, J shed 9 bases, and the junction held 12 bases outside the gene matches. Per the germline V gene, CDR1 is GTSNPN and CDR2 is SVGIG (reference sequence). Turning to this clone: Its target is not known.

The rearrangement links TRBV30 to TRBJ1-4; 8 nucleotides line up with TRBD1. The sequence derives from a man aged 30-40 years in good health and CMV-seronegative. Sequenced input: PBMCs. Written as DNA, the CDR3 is TGTGCCTGGAGTGTACGATTTGACAGGGGAACGAAAAAACTGTTTTTT. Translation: CAWSVRFDRGTKKLFF.